This TCR beta chain was recovered during a study of Graves' ophthalmopathy and Graves' hyperthyroidism. Study-wide context: At initial diagnosis, peripheral blood was obtained, and this preceded any treatment.

The V gene end was trimmed by 4 bases and the J gene end by 7 bases; junction bases not matched to a gene: 9. Germline assignment: CDR1 SGHRS and CDR2 YFSETQ. CDR3 length: 14 residues. Study-wide points: Most thyroid clonotypes expanded beyond 0.001 frequency were also found in blood.

This clonotype was seen more than once but under ten times. The antigen remains undetermined. The TCR beta CDR3 regions underwent amplification from RNA transcripts. The workflow started with a first-round RT-PCR run with HTBI primers and then moved on to a second-round multiplex PCR. TCRdb fed the multiplex PCR reads into MiXCR, producing one record per CDR3 protein. The sample gives roughly 350,000 distinct CDR3 sequences, roughly 15% of which show up once; roughly 2.6% is in the top ten. Newly diagnosed, the hyperthyroidism patients had under 2 months' duration and were aged 18 to 65. Isolation of PBMCs was performed using around 9.5 ml of fresh peripheral blood.

This receptor was obtained from an adult woman with stable Graves' hyperthyroidism. The chain links TRBV5-1 to TRBJ1-2; 8 bases map to TRBD1. Sequenced material: peripheral blood. CDR3 residues: CASSPGQAIGGYTF. The CDR3, as DNA: TGCGCCAGCAGCCCGGGACAGGCGATCGGTGGCTACACCTTC.